The next 28 T cell receptor beta chains were all read from a single sample in a study of T cell clones after liver transplantation. Method: immunoSEQ multiplex PCR; TCRdb's copy keeps in-frame clones and lacks some. The data contain some 59,000 clones, around 70% of them singletons. The material was CD4+ T cells from blood, obtained at the 22-month timepoint. These receptors were taken from a human patient who received a liver transplant. Some T cells may be transferred from the graft donor.

A few counts support this clone. Additional DNA sequences in this sample encode the identical CDR3. The CDR3 DNA is TGTGCCAGCAGCTCAGCGGGGGGGTACAATGAGCAGTTCTTC. The encoded protein is CASSSAGGYNEQFF. This chain links TRBV11-3 with TRBJ2-1, with 10 bases matching TRBD2. This CDR3 is built from 14 residues. V lost 4 bases, J lost 4 bases, and 1 base stayed unmatched. Germline assignment: CDR1 SGHNT and CDR2 YENEEA.

There are many counts of this clone. The chain has TRBV27 and TRBJ2-3; perhaps D is TRBD1 or TRBD2 (5 bases each). Germline assignment: CDR1 MNHEY and CDR2 SMNVEV (reference sequence). This CDR3 comprises 14 residues. The ends were cut back, 5 bases at V and 2 bases at J, with 11 bases in the middle. The CDR3 DNA reads TGTGCCAGCAGTACCGGGACCGCCACAGATACGCAGTATTTT. It encodes CASSTGTATDTQYF.

V gene TRBV18 combines with J gene TRBJ2-7, with D possibly matching TRBD1 (6 bases). The V gene lost 1 base and the J gene lost 6 bases, with 13 bases spanning the gap. The V gene's germline CDR1 is KGHSH and CDR2 LQKENI. This CDR3 is built from 14 residues. CDR3 region: CASSPQGTNSEQYF. DNA of the CDR3: TGTGCCAGCTCACCACAAGGGACAAATAGCGAGCAGTACTTC.

V is TRBV30 and J is TRBJ1-5, with D tentatively TRBD1 (6 bases). Trimming left V 5 bases short and J 7 bases short, with 15 bases between. The CDR3 sequence is 13 residues long. Germline lookup yields CDR1 GTSNPN and CDR2 SVGIG (reference sequence). CDR3 sequence: CAWGGAGRQPQHF. The CDR3, as DNA: TGTGCCTGGGGGGGGGCAGGGAGGCAGCCCCAGCATTTT. The entire variable domain, with the rest obtained from reference TRBV30 and TRBJ1-5, is as follows: SQTIHQWPATLVQPVGSPLSLECTVEGTSNPNLYWYRQAAGRGLQLLFYSVGIGQISSEVPQNLSASRPQDRQFILSSKKLLLSDSGFYLCAWGGAGRQPQHFGDGTRLSIL.

The chain carries TRBV6-1 and TRBJ1-2; 10 nucleotides match TRBD1. This CDR3 has 16 amino acids. The V and J ends lost 0 bases and 6 bases, in that order; junction bases with no gene match: 7. The V gene's germline CDR1 is MNHNS and CDR2 SASEGT. The CDR3 spells CASSEALQGTGDGYTF. The CDR3 DNA follows: TGTGCCAGCAGTGAAGCGCTTCAGGGGACAGGGGATGGCTACACCTTC.

J is TRBJ1-3 and V is TRBV6-6; D is possibly TRBD1 (5 bases). The CDR3 consists of 15 residues. Germline lookup yields CDR1 MNHNY and CDR2 SVGAGI (reference sequence). The germline V and J ends were trimmed by 6 bases and 6 bases, with 18 bases remaining between them. CDR3 DNA sequence: TGTGCCAGCAGGCGGGGGTCCTCTGAGAAAAACACCATATATTTT. Its translation is CASRRGSSEKNTIYF.

In its sample, this clone was seen once. The chain links TRBV30 to TRBJ1-3; D call uncertain. V was cut by 2 bases and J by 0 bases, with 8 bases left in between. CDR3 length: 14 amino acids. Germline assignment: CDR1 GTSNPN and CDR2 SVGIG (reference sequence). This chain's CDR3 is CAWSFGHSGNTIYF. For the CDR3, the DNA is TGTGCCTGGAGTTTCGGTCACTCTGGAAACACCATATATTTT.

V and J are TRBV6-1 and TRBJ1-2, with 7 bases lining up with TRBD1. Trimming removed 6 bases from V and 6 bases from J; junction bases left unmatched: 7. CDR3 length: 13 residues. Germline V gene data show CDR1 as MNHNS and CDR2 as SASEGT. CDR3 in amino acids: CASSPQGTDGYTF. The CDR3 region has the DNA TGTGCCAGCAGCCCACAGGGGACAGATGGCTACACCTTC.

This clone was counted between two and nine times. The CDR3 DNA is TGTGCCACCAGCAGTCCGTACGCGGACAGAGTAGGAAACACCATATATTTT. This sequence encodes CATSSPYADRVGNTIYF. The V gene is TRBV15, the J gene TRBJ1-3; weak D call: TRBD1 (6 bases). Trimming took off 3 bases at V and 4 bases at J, with 19 bases between the two ends. This CDR3 region has 17 residues. Germline V gene data show CDR1 as LNHNV and CDR2 as YYDKDF (reference sequence).

V usage is TRBV4-1 and J usage is TRBJ1-6, with 9 bases matching TRBD1. The CDR3 consists of 18 residues. Germline V CDR1 and CDR2: MGHRA, YSYEKL. J lost 10 bases, V lost 4 bases, and 17 bases had no gene match. In DNA form, the CDR3 reads TGCGCCAGCAGCCCGTTTTTCATGGACAGGGGCTTAGGGTCACCCCTCCACTTT. This translates into CASSPFFMDRGLGSPLHF.

The V call is TRBV5-8, the J call TRBJ2-3, with 7 bases matching TRBD1. In germline, CDR1 is SGHTS, CDR2 YDEGEE. The CDR3 has 14 amino acids. J lost 2 bases, V lost 4 bases, and 4 bases had no gene match. The CDR3 is CASSQGDHTDTQYF. The CDR3 DNA follows: TGTGCCAGCAGCCAGGGGGACCACACAGATACGCAGTATTTT. The full variable domain, its missing parts supplied by reference TRBV5-8 and TRBJ2-3, is EAGVTQSPTHLIKTRGQQATLRCSPISGHTSVYWYQQALGLGLQFLLWYDEGEERNRGNFPPRFSGRQFPNYSSELNVNALELEDSALYLCASSQGDHTDTQYFGPGTRLTVL.

The V and J genes are TRBV18 and TRBJ2-7; D is undetermined. Trimming cost V 3 bases and J 7 bases, with 16 bases left between them. Looked up from germline, CDR1 is KGHSH and CDR2 is LQKENI. The CDR3 is 14 amino acids. The CDR3 DNA is TGTGCCAGCTCACCTCGAGACGTCGTGGGGGAGCAGTACTTC. It specifies CASSPRDVVGEQYF.

This clone was counted only a few times. The V gene is TRBV5-4, the J gene TRBJ2-4; 8 bases line up with TRBD1. V lost 4 bases and J lost 5; bases outside the gene matches: 5. The CDR3 is 14 residues long. Per germline, CDR1 SGHNT and CDR2 YYREEE (reference sequence). CDR3 region: CASSLGQGENIQYF. The CDR3 bases are TGTGCCAGCAGCCTAGGACAGGGTGAAAACATTCAGTACTTC.

This chain uses TRBV10-3 with TRBJ2-6, with 7 bases lining up with TRBD1. CDR3 length: 17 amino acids. V gave up 2 bases and J gave up 4 bases; unmatched junction bases: 8. Germline values: CDR1 ENHRY, CDR2 SYGVKD. This chain's CDR3 is CAISENTGAAGANVLTF. CDR3 nucleotide sequence: TGTGCCATCAGTGAGAACACAGGGGCTGCGGGGGCCAACGTCCTGACTTTC.

This clone was found once. The rearrangement links TRBV19 to TRBJ1-1, with unresolved D. Trimming shortened V by 5 bases and J by 1 base, and 8 bases separated the two germline ends. In germline, CDR1 is LNHDA, CDR2 SQIVND (reference sequence). CDR3 length: 13 amino acids. In DNA form, the CDR3 reads TGTGCCAGTAGTCAAACGGCGAACACTGAAGCTTTCTTT. Translated: CASSQTANTEAFF.

This chain uses TRBV18 with TRBJ2-7, with D tentatively TRBD1 (6 bases). CDR3 size: 15 residues. The germline gives CDR1 KGHSH, CDR2 LQKENI. Between the trimmed V and J ends, which lost 2 bases and 5 bases, there was a span of 16 bases. CDR3 sequence (DNA): TGTGCCAGCTCACCAGGCAGGGGCCGTAGCGACGAGCAGTACTTC. Translation gives CASSPGRGRSDEQYF.

The chain combines TRBV7-2 with TRBJ2-5; no firm D call. Germline CDR1 is SGHTA and CDR2 is FQGNSA. The V end lost 4 bases, the J end lost 7 bases, and 10 bases lay between the germline ends. This CDR3 region has 12 residues. The CDR3 sequence: CASSSVSWTQYF. The CDR3 DNA is TGTGCCAGCAGCTCTGTTTCTTGGACCCAGTACTTC.

CDR3 region: CASSLIDKDTEAFF. The CDR3 nucleotides are TGTGCCAGCAGTTTAATAGACAAGGACACTGAAGCTTTCTTT. The chain recombines TRBV28 with TRBJ1-1; D gene unclear. This CDR3 region has 14 residues. The germline V gene has CDR1 MDHEN and CDR2 SYDVKM. V was trimmed by 2 bases and J by 3 bases, leaving 10 bases between them.

V usage is TRBV12-5 and J usage is TRBJ1-2; 7 nucleotides match TRBD1. Germline assignment: CDR1 LGHNT and CDR2 FRNRAP. The CDR3 loop spans 13 amino acids. Germline trimming cut 7 bases from V and 3 bases from J; bases unmatched to any gene: 5. CDR3 in amino acids: CASAKGTDYGYTF. The CDR3 nucleotides read TGTGCTAGTGCCAAGGGGACAGACTATGGCTACACCTTC.

The chain combines TRBV7-9 with TRBJ1-5, with D possibly matching TRBD1 (6 bases). The germline V and J ends were trimmed by 1 base and 1 base, with 8 bases remaining between them. This CDR3 has 15 residues. Germline lookup yields CDR1 SEHNR and CDR2 FQNEAQ (reference sequence). CDR3: CASSLEGGSNQPQHF. The DNA for the CDR3 is TGTGCCAGCAGCTTAGAGGGGGGAAGCAATCAGCCCCAGCATTTT. The whole variable domain, filled in from reference TRBV7-9 and TRBJ1-5, reads DTGVSQNPRHKITKRGQNVTFRCDPISEHNRLYWYRQTLGQGPEFLTYFQNEAQLEKSRLLSDRFSAERPKGSFSTLEIQRTEQGDSAMYLCASSLEGGSNQPQHFGDGTRLSIL.

The chain carries TRBV6-1 and TRBJ1-6, with 7 nucleotides matching TRBD1. Per the germline V gene, CDR1 is MNHNS and CDR2 is SASEGT. The length of the CDR3 is 15 residues. V shed 4 bases, J shed 0 bases, and the junction held 0 bases outside the gene matches. CDR3 sequence reads: CASSGDSSYNSPLHF. The DNA of the CDR3 is TGTGCCAGCAGTGGGGACAGCTCCTATAATTCACCCCTCCACTTT.

The chain couples TRBV30 to TRBJ2-5, with D tentatively TRBD2 (6 bases). Trimming cost V 6 bases and J 2 bases, with 16 bases left between them. The CDR3 loop spans 14 amino acids. The germline gives CDR1 GTSNPN, CDR2 SVGIG (reference sequence). DNA for the CDR3: TGTGCCTGCCCGCGGGATTTGGGTCAAGAGACCCAGTACTTC. This encodes CACPRDLGQETQYF.

V and J are TRBV7-2 and TRBJ1-5, with TRBD1 as a possible D gene (6 bases). This CDR3 spans 14 amino acids. Germline V gene data show CDR1 as SGHTA and CDR2 as FQGNSA. Trimming stripped 5 bases from V and 7 bases from J, with 15 bases between. CDR3 protein: CASSPAGGGQPQHF. CDR3 DNA sequence: TGTGCCAGCAGCCCAGCCGGGGGCGGCCAGCCCCAGCATTTT. Full variable domain (missing parts from reference TRBV7-2 and TRBJ1-5): GAGVSQSPSNKVTEKGKDVELRCDPISGHTALYWYRQSLGQGLEFLIYFQGNSAPDKSGLPSDRFSAERTGGSVSTLTIQRTQQEDSAVYLCASSPAGGGQPQHFGDGTRLSIL.

This clone appeared a single time. The chain links TRBV7-3 to TRBJ2-2; weak D call: TRBD1 (6 bases). There are 15 residues in the CDR3. The germline gives CDR1 SGHTA, CDR2 FQGTGA. V was clipped by 5 bases and J by 3 bases, with 13 bases between them. CDR3 bases: TGTGCCAGCAGCGTTGTGGGGGCTGACACCGGGGAGCTGTTTTTT. Translated: CASSVVGADTGELFF.

The V call is TRBV18, the J call TRBJ1-2, with D unclear. Germline CDR1 is KGHSH and CDR2 is LQKENI. CDR3 length: 16 amino acids. The ends were cut back, 2 bases at V and 0 bases at J, with 13 bases in the middle. The CDR3 spells CASSPIPENPNYGYTF. The CDR3 bases are TGTGCCAGCTCACCAATTCCCGAAAACCCTAACTATGGCTACACCTTC.

The rearrangement joins TRBV11-2 to TRBJ1-1; D is uncertain. The V gene's germline CDR1 is SGHAT and CDR2 FQNNGV. CDR3 size: 14 residues. V was clipped by 3 bases and J by 0 bases, with 8 bases between them. The DNA of the CDR3 is TGTGCCAGCAGCTTTGTTACAGTGAACACTGAAGCTTTCTTT. It is translated as CASSFVTVNTEAFF.

The genes are TRBV19 and TRBJ1-6, with unresolved D. V shed 5 bases and J shed 10 bases, with 18 bases lying between them. Germline loops: CDR1 LNHDA, CDR2 SQIVND (reference sequence). There are 15 residues in the CDR3. CDR3 DNA sequence: TGTGCCAGTAGTCTGGAATCCTATCCTAGGTCACCCCTCCACTTT. It codes for CASSLESYPRSPLHF. The full variable domain, in which reference TRBV19 and TRBJ1-6 provide the parts outside the CDR3, is DGGITQSPKYLFRKEGQNVTLSCEQNLNHDAMYWYRQDPGQGLRLIYYSQIVNDFQKGDIAEGYSVSREKKESFPLTVTSAQKNPTAFYLCASSLESYPRSPLHFGNGTRLTVT.

The rearrangement joins TRBV5-8 to TRBJ1-2; D not resolved. Germline V CDR1 and CDR2: SGHTS, YDEGEE. The CDR3 has 13 amino acids. V was trimmed by 0 bases and J by 7 bases, leaving 10 bases between them. CDR3 protein: CASSLVGPSGYTF. The CDR3 DNA reads TGTGCCAGCAGCTTGGTTGGACCAAGTGGCTACACCTTC.